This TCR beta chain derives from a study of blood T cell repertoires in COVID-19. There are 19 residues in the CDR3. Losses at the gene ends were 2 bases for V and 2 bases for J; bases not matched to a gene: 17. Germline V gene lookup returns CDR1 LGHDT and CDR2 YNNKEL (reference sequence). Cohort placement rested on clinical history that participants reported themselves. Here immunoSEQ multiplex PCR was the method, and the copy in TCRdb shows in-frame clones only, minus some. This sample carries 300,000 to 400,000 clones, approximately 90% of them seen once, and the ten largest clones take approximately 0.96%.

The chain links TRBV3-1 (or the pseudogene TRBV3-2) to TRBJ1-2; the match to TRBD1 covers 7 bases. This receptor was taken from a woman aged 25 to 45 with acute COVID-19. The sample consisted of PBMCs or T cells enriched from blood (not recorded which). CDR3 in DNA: TGTGCCAGCAGCCAACTCAACAGGGGTTTACTTTCACGCAACTATGGCTACACCTTC. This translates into CASSQLNRGLLSRNYGYTF.